The table lists the clone carrying this T cell receptor (beta chain) with a few counts. Its antigen is unidentified. The entry originates in a study of radiotherapy plus CTLA-4 blockade in lung cancer. Study in general: An objective response was seen in 18% of patients, and disease control in less than 35%. Study-wide points: Blood-borne expansion of tumor-derived TCR clones followed radiotherapy plus ipilimumab. Early shifts in blood T cell clones, with interferon-beta, reportedly predicted response best.

CTLA-4 blockade using ipilimumab, together with focal radiation, was received by patients with chemo-refractory metastatic non-small-cell lung cancer. V was clipped by 0 bases and J by 2 bases, with 8 bases between them. The CDR3 has 14 residues. CDR1 ENHRY and CDR2 SYGVKD come from the germline V gene. Produced via immunoSEQ multiplex PCR; TCRdb's table is partial and in-frame only. The profile shows 84,000 or so clones, approximately 82% of them singletons. This sequence was found in a human donor with non-small cell lung cancer that progressed on radiotherapy plus ipilimumab. The material sequenced was peripheral blood, taken from a patient treated with radiotherapy plus ipilimumab. V gene TRBV10-3 combines with J gene TRBJ2-7, with a possible D match to TRBD1 (5 bases). CDR3 residues: CAISESGQTYEQYF. In DNA form, the CDR3 reads TGTGCCATCAGTGAGTCGGGGCAGACCTACGAGCAGTACTTC.